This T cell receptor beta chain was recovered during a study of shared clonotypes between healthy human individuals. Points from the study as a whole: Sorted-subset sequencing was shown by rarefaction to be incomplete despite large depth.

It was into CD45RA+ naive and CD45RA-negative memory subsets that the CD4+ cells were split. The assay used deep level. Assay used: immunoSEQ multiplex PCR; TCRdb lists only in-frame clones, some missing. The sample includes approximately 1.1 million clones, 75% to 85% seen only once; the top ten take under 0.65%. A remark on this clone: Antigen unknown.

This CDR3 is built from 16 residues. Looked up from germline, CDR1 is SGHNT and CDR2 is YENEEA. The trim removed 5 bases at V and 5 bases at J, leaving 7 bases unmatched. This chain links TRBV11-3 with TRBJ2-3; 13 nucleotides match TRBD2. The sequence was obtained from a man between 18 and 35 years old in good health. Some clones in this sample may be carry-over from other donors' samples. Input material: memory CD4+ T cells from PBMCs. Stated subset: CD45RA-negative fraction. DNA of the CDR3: TGTGCCAGCAGCCCACTAGCGGGAGGGGCGAAAGATACGCAGTATTTT. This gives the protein CASSPLAGGAKDTQYF.